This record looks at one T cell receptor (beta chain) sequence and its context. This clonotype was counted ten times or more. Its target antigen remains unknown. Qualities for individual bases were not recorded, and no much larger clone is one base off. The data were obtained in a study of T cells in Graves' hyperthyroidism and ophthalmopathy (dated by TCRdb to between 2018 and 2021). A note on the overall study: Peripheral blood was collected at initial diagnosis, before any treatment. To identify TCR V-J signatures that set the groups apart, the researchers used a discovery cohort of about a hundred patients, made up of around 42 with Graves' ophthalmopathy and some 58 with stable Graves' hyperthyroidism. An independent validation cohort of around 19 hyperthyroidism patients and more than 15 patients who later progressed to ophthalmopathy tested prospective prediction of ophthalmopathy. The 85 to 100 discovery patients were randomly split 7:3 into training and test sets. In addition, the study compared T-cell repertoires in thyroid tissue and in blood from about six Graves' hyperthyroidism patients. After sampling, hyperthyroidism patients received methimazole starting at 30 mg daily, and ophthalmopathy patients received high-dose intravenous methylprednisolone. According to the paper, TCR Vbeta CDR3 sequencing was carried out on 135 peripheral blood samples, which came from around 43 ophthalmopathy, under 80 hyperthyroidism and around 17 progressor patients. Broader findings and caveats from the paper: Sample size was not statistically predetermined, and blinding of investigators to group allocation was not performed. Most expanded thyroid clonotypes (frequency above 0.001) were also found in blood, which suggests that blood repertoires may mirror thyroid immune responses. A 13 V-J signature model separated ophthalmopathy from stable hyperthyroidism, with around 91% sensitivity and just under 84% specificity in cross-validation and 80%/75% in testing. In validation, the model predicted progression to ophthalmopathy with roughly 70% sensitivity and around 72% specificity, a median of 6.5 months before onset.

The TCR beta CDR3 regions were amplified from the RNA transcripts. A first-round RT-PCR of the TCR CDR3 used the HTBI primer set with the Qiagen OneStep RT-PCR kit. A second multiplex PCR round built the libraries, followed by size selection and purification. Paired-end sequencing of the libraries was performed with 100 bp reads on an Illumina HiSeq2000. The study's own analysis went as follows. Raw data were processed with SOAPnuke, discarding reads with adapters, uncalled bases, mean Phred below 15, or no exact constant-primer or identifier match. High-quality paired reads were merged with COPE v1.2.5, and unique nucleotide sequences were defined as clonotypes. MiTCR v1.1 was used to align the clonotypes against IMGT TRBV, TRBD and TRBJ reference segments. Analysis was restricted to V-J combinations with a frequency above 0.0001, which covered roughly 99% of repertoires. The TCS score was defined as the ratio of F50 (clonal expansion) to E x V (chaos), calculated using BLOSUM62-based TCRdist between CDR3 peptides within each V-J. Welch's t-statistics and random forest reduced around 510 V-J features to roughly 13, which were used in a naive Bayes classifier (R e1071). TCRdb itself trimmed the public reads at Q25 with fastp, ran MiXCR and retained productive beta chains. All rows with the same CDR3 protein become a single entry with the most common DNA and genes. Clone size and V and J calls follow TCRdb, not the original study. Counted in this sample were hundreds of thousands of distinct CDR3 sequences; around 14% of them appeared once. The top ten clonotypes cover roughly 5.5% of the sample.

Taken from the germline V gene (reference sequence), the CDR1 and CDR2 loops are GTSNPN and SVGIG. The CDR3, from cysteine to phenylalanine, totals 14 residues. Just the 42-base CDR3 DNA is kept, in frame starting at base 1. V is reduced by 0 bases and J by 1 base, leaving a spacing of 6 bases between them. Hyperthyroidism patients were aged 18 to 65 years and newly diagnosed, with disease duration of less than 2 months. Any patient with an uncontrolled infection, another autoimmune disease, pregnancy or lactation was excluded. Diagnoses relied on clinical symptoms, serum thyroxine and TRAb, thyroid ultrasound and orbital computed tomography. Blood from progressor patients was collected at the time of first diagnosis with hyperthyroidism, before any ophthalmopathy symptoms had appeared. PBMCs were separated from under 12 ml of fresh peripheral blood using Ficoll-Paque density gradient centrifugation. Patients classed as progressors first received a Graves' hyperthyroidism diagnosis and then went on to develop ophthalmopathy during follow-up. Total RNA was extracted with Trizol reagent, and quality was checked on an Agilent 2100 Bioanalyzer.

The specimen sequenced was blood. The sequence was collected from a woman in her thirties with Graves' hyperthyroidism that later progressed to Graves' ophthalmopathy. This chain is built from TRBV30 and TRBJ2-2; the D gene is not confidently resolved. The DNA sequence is TGTGCCTGGAGTGTATTACGGAACACCGGGGAGCTGTTTTTT. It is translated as CAWSVLRNTGELFF.